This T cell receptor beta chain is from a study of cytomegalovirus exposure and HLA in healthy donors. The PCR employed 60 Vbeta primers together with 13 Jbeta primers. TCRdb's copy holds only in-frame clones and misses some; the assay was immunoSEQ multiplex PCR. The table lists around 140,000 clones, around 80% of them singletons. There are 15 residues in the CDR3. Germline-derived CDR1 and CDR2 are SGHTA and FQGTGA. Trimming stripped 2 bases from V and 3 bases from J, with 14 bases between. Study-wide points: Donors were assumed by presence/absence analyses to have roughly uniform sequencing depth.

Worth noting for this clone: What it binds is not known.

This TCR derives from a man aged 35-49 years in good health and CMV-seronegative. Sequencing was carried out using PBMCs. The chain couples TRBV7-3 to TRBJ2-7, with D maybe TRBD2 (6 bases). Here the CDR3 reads CASSLGLGRNYEQYF. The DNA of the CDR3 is TGTGCCAGCAGCTTAGGATTGGGGAGGAACTACGAGCAGTACTTC.